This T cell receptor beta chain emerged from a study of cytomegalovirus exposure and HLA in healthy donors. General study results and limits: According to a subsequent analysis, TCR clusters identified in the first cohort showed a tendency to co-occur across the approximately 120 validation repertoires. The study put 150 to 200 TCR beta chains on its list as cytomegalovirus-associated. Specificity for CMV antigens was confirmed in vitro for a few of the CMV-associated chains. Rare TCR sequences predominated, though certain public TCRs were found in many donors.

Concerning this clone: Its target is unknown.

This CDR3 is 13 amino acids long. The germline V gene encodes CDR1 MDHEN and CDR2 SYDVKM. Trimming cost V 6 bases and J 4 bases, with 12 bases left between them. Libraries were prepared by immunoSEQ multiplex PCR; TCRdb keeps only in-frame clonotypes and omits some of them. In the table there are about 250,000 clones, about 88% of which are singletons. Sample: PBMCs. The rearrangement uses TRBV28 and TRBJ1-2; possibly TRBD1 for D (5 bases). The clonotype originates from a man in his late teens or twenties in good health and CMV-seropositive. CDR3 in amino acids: CASSLTGGYGYTF. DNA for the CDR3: TGTGCCAGCAGCCTCACGGGGGGCTATGGCTACACCTTC.